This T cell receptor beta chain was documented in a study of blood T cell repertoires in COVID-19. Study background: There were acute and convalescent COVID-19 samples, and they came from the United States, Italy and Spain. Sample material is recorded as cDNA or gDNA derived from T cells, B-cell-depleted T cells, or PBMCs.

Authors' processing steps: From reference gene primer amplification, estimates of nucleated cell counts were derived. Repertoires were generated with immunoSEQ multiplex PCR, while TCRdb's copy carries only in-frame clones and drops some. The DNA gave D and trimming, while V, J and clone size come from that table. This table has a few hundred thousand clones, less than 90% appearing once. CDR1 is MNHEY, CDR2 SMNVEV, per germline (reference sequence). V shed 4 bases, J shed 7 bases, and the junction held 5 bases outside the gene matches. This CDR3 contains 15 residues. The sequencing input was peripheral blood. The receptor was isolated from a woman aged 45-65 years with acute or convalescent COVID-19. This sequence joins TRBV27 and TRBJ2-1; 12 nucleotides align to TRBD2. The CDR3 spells CASSYLLAGGNEQFF. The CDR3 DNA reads TGTGCCAGCAGTTACCTGCTAGCGGGAGGGAATGAGCAGTTCTTC.